A selection of T cell receptor beta chains follows, all from one sample in a study of shared clonotypes between healthy human individuals. This table comes from immunoSEQ multiplex PCR, and its TCRdb copy is limited to in-frame clones, with some not included. The sample yields about 2.5 million clones, less than 95% seen once. Material for sequencing was naive CD4+ T cells from PBMCs. These receptors all stem from a man between 18 and 29 years old in good health. Some clones in this sample may be carry-over from other donors' samples. Each CDR3 is given with its conserved first and last residue. Each record gives: clone size, V gene, J gene, D gene, CDR3 protein, CDR3 DNA. The D gene is left open where the match is weak. Clone size is stated in some rows and not others, as once, few, many or a class when expanded.

>NA|TRBV7-9|TRBJ1-2|NA
CASNPGMGGYTF
TGTGCCAGCAATCCAGGCATGGGTGGCTACACCTTC
>NA|TRBV27|TRBJ1-1|TRBD1
CASSRSGTAMNTEAFF
TGTGCCAGCAGTCGCTCCGGGACAGCCATGAACACTGAAGCTTTCTTT
>NA|TRBV7-8|TRBJ2-7|NA
CASSLVPGSYEQYF
TGTGCCAGCAGCTTAGTCCCAGGCTCCTACGAGCAGTACTTC
>NA|TRBV4-2|TRBJ2-7|NA
CASSQSGASDLNYEQYF
TGTGCCAGCAGCCAAAGTGGGGCTAGCGACCTTAACTACGAGCAGTACTTC
>NA|TRBV10-3|TRBJ2-5|NA
CAISEIRTQETQYF
TGTGCCATCAGTGAGATACGAACCCAAGAGACCCAGTACTTC
>NA|TRBV5-1|TRBJ1-1|NA
CASSLLSAGDTEAFF
TGCGCCAGCAGCTTGCTATCGGCTGGAGACACTGAAGCTTTCTTT
>NA|TRBV9|TRBJ2-5|TRBD2
CASSVFQAGGETQYF
TGTGCCAGCAGCGTATTCCAAGCGGGAGGGGAGACCCAGTACTTC
>NA|TRBV5-4|TRBJ2-1|TRBD2
CASSLGLAAYNEQFF
TGTGCCAGCAGCTTGGGGCTAGCGGCCTACAATGAGCAGTTCTTC
>NA|TRBV19|TRBJ1-1|TRBD1
CASSSTGGMDTEAFF
TGTGCCAGTAGTTCTACAGGGGGCATGGACACTGAAGCTTTCTTT
>NA|TRBV7-9|TRBJ2-7|TRBD1
CASSLTTGLGEQYF
TGTGCCAGCAGCTTAACGACAGGGCTGGGCGAGCAGTACTTC
>NA|TRBV4-2|TRBJ2-7|NA
CASSQGNSGTYEQYF
TGTGCCAGCAGCCAAGGCAATAGCGGAACCTACGAGCAGTACTTC
>NA|TRBV5-1|TRBJ1-1|NA
CASSLGTVNTEAFF
TGCGCCAGCAGCTTGGGGACGGTTAACACTGAAGCTTTCTTT
>NA|TRBV28|TRBJ2-2|NA
CASSFPQQGTGELFF
TGTGCCAGCAGTTTCCCCCAACAGGGAACCGGGGAGCTGTTTTTT
>few|TRBV5-4|TRBJ2-1|NA
CASSRDSCNEQFF
TGTGCCAGCAGCCGAGACTCCTGCAATGAGCAGTTCTTC
>NA|TRBV4-2|TRBJ1-1|TRBD1
CASSREGTGPTEAFF
TGTGCCAGCAGCCGAGAAGGGACAGGGCCCACTGAAGCTTTCTTT
>NA|TRBV28|TRBJ2-5|NA
CASSSIQQVTQYF
TGTGCCAGCAGTTCCATCCAGCAGGTGACCCAGTACTTC
>NA|TRBV5-1|TRBJ1-4|NA
CASRTGLNNEKLFF
TGCGCCAGCAGAACCGGGTTGAATAATGAAAAACTGTTTTTT
>NA|TRBV21-1|TRBJ2-7|NA
CASSKGTGNYEQYF
TGTGCCAGCAGCAAAGGGACAGGCAACTACGAGCAGTACTTC
>NA|TRBV13|TRBJ1-1|NA
CASTWQVNTEAFF
TGTGCCAGTACGTGGCAAGTGAACACTGAAGCTTTCTTT
>NA|TRBV6-1|TRBJ1-5|NA
CASSESGRQPQHF
TGTGCCAGCAGTGAATCGGGGCGGCAGCCCCAGCATTTT
>NA|TRBV7-2|TRBJ2-3|TRBD1
CASNLYNGQGARSDTQYF
TGTGCCAGCAACCTCTATAATGGACAGGGGGCAAGATCGGATACGCAGTATTTT
>NA|TRBV7-8|TRBJ1-2|NA
CASSPKALNYGYTF
TGTGCCAGCAGTCCCAAGGCACTTAACTATGGCTACACCTTC
>once|TRBV5-1|TRBJ2-7|NA
CASSSRAGQSYEQYF
TGCGCCAGCAGCTCCCGAGCCGGACAGTCCTACGAGCAGTACTTC
>NA|TRBV28|TRBJ1-5|NA
CASTLDGNQPQHF
TGTGCCAGCACCCTGGACGGGAATCAGCCCCAGCATTTT
>NA|TRBV28|TRBJ1-5|NA
CASSFPGPRLGQPQHF
TGTGCCAGCAGCTTCCCGGGGCCCCGATTGGGTCAGCCCCAGCATTTT
>NA|TRBV28|TRBJ2-1|TRBD1
CASSLGGQGYNEQFF
TGTGCCAGCAGTTTAGGGGGACAGGGGTACAATGAGCAGTTCTTC
>NA|TRBV11-3|TRBJ2-3|TRBD2
CASSKGLAEFTDTQYF
TGTGCCAGCAGCAAGGGACTAGCGGAATTCACAGATACGCAGTATTTT
>NA|TRBV28|TRBJ1-2|NA
CASSLPGAGYTF
TGTGCCAGCAGCCTACCAGGTGCTGGCTACACCTTC
>NA|TRBV7-3|TRBJ1-1|NA
CASSFFGTINTEAFF
TGTGCCAGCAGCTTTTTTGGGACAATAAACACTGAAGCTTTCTTT
>NA|TRBV5-4|TRBJ2-2|NA
CASSPVATSTGELFF
TGTGCCAGCAGCCCGGTAGCCACGTCAACCGGGGAGCTGTTTTTT
>NA|TRBV19|TRBJ2-2|TRBD1
CASTPTGPGTGELFF
TGTGCCAGTACCCCGACAGGGCCGGGCACCGGGGAGCTGTTTTTT
>NA|TRBV11-2|TRBJ2-1|NA
CASVNGISSYNEQFF
TGTGCCAGCGTCAATGGGATAAGCTCCTACAATGAGCAGTTCTTC
>NA|TRBV2|TRBJ2-7|TRBD1
CASGQESSYEQYF
TGTGCCAGTGGACAGGAAAGCTCCTACGAGCAGTACTTC